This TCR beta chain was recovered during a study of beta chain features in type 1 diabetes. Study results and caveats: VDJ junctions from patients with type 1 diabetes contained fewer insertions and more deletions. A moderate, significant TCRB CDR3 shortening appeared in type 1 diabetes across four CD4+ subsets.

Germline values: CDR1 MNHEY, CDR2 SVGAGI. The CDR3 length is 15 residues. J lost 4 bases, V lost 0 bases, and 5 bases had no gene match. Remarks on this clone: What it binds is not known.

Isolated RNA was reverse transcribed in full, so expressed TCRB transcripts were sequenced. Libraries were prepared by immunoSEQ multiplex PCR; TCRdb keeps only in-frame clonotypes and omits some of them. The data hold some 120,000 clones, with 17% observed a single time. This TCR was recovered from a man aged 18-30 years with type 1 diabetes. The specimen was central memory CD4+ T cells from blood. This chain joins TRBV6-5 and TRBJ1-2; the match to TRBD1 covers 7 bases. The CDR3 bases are TGTGCCAGCAGTTACTCCTGGACAGGTCCCTATGGCTACACCTTC. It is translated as CASSYSWTGPYGYTF.